This TCR beta chain is drawn from a study of blood T cell repertoires in COVID-19. Study-wide background: The United States, Italy and Spain were the sources of the acute and convalescent COVID-19 samples. The cDNA or gDNA used as material had been derived from T cells, B-cell-depleted T cells, or PBMCs.

The table came from immunoSEQ multiplex PCR; TCRdb's copy has only in-frame clones and leaves some out. Counted here are approximately 150,000 clones, 84% occurring once; the ten biggest clones make up less than 4%. The ends were cut back, 7 bases at V and 3 bases at J, with 14 bases in the middle. Germline V gene sequence: CDR1 SGHAT, CDR2 FQDESV (reference sequence). The length of the CDR3 is 14 residues. This receptor was identified in a woman in her fifties or sixties with acute COVID-19. The specimen was PBMCs or T cells enriched from blood (not recorded which). The J gene is TRBJ2-3, the V gene TRBV11-1; a possible D gene is TRBD2 (5 bases). CDR3 sequence: CASTAARVTDTQYF. In DNA, the CDR3 is TGTGCCAGCACCGCCGCGAGGGTAACAGATACGCAGTATTTT.